This T cell receptor beta chain originates from a study of cytomegalovirus exposure and HLA in healthy donors. Study-level findings and limits: Roughly uniform depth of sequencing across donors was assumed in presence/absence analyses. Per a later analysis, HLA-associated TCR beta chains showed more clonal expansion than other, equally common TCR beta chains.

A multiplex PCR was run with 60 Vbeta primers and 13 Jbeta primers. Profiled with immunoSEQ multiplex PCR; TCRdb holds only in-frame clones, not every one. The sample holds 150,000 to 200,000 clones, 84% seen once. Regarding this clone: The antigen is undetermined.

CDR1 is MNHNY and CDR2 is SVGAGI in the germline V gene (reference sequence). CDR3 length equals 15 residues. The ends lost 2 bases at V and 8 bases at J; junction bases unmatched: 8. The sequence came from a boy younger than 18 in good health and CMV-seronegative. The specimen sequenced was PBMCs. The rearrangement links TRBV6-6 to TRBJ1-4; 7 bases align to TRBD1. The CDR3 nucleotides are TGTGCCAGCAGTTACCAGAGGGGGCTTGGGGAAAAACTGTTTTTT. It yields the protein CASSYQRGLGEKLFF.